This T cell receptor (beta chain) was sequenced in a study of T cell repertoires in cytomegalovirus infection (dated by TCRdb to between 2018 and 2020). Study-level background: Because public TCR beta signatures pointed to carriage of CMV infection together with the matching HLA type, the HLA type of each donor mattered for the analysis.

The run used an Illumina HiSeq 1500. Starting from the raw public reads, TCRdb applied fastp trimming at Q25, assembled clones with MiXCR and retained in-frame beta chains. Records with the same CDR3 protein are collapsed into one entry carrying the most frequent genes and DNA. A total of about 160,000 distinct CDR3 sequences appear in this sample, about a sixth of them only once. Approximately 19% of the sample is in the top ten clones. From V the trimming removes 6 bases and from J it removes 5 bases, while the gene matches leave 6 bases of the junction unaccounted for. The CDR3 numbers 14 residues from cysteine through phenylalanine. Only the CDR3 DNA is retained, 42 bases long and in frame from the first base. As encoded in the germline V gene, CDR1 is MDHEN while CDR2 is SYDVKM. Beyond this particular receptor, the publication reports: Carriers of CMV infection plus the relevant HLA type were discriminated by the cumulative frequency of public TCR beta family members in the study cohort and in an independent approximately 360-donor cohort. In the ex vivo response, HLA-C-restricted CMV-specific TCR beta clonotypes were dominant, and in two of eight donors the single most frequent clonotype came from this HLA-C-restricted group.

This clonotype was seen more than once but under ten times. The antigen this receptor binds is unknown. Base-call qualities are not available, and no considerably larger clone is one nucleotide away. This chain joins TRBV28 to TRBJ1-5, with 8 junctional bases fitting TRBD1. The sequencing input was CD8+ T cells from PBMCs. The clonotype comes from a human donor in good health (CMV status not recorded). Some clones in this sample may be carry-over from other donors' samples. The sequenced DNA is TGTGCCAGCAGACAGGGACAGGTGGATCAGCCCCAGCATTTT. It specifies CASRQGQVDQPQHF.